A single sample gave rise to the 14 T cell receptor beta chains below, sequenced in a study of blood T cell repertoires in COVID-19. Only in-frame clones appear in the TCRdb table, and some are missing; sequencing was by immunoSEQ multiplex PCR. Of about 270,000 clones listed, about 76% were seen once; the top ten hold about 3.2%. The sample comprised peripheral blood. The receptors come from an older woman with active or convalescent COVID-19.

Notes on this clone: Other nucleotide sequences in the sample specify the same CDR3. The V gene is TRBV29-1, the J gene TRBJ2-3, with 12 bases identical to TRBD2. The J segment lost 3 bases and the V segment lost 6 bases, leaving 4 bases of the junction unmatched. The CDR3 is 14 amino acids. The V gene's germline CDR1 is SQVTM and CDR2 ANQGSEA. CDR3 in DNA: TGCAGCGTAGACGGACTAGCGGGAACAGATACGCAGTATTTT. This translates into CSVDGLAGTDTQYF.

This rearrangement joins TRBV27 to TRBJ2-3; 13 bases match TRBD2. Germline assignment: CDR1 MNHEY and CDR2 SMNVEV (reference sequence). The CDR3 has 19 amino acids. The junction had 11 bases not matched to a gene; V was cut back by 5 bases and J by 0 bases. CDR3 sequence reads: CASSVTGTSGVPSTDTQYF. The CDR3 coding sequence is TGTGCCAGCAGTGTCACCGGGACTAGCGGGGTTCCTAGCACAGATACGCAGTATTTT.

The rearrangement uses TRBV5-5 and TRBJ1-6; the match to TRBD1 covers 9 bases. Germline trimming cut 4 bases from V and 10 bases from J; bases unmatched to any gene: 9. Germline V lookup: CDR1 SGHKS, CDR2 YYEKEE (reference sequence). CDR3 length: 15 residues. In nucleotides, the CDR3 is TGTGCCAGCAGCCCCTGGGACAGGGAAAAGTCACCCCTCCACTTT. It is translated as CASSPWDREKSPLHF.

This clone was seen once. The gene calls are TRBV11-2 and TRBJ1-4; no definite D call. CDR3 size: 13 residues. Germline V gene lookup returns CDR1 SGHAT and CDR2 FQNNGV. V was shortened by 0 bases and J by 8 bases, with 7 bases between the two germline ends. The chain's CDR3 is CASSLDVREKLFF. The CDR3 DNA follows: TGTGCCAGCAGCTTAGACGTGAGGGAAAAACTGTTTTTT.

Only a few counts were recorded for this clone. Other DNA sequences of this sample code for an identical CDR3. This rearrangement joins TRBV11-2 to TRBJ1-1; D gene uncertain. The length of the CDR3 is 13 residues. Germline lookup yields CDR1 SGHAT and CDR2 FQNNGV. V shed 3 bases and J shed 1 base, with 6 bases lying between them. Here the CDR3 reads CASSLERNTEAFF. The CDR3 bases are TGTGCCAGCAGCTTGGAGAGGAACACTGAAGCTTTCTTT.

The chain couples TRBV5-1 to TRBJ2-2; D might be TRBD1 (5 bases). The V and J ends lost 0 bases and 5 bases respectively, with 14 bases between them. The germline V gene encodes CDR1 SGHRS and CDR2 YFSETQ. This CDR3 spans 16 amino acids. CDR3 residues: CASSLGMAGWTGELFF. CDR3 in DNA: TGCGCCAGCAGCTTGGGAATGGCAGGGTGGACCGGGGAGCTGTTTTTT. Complete variable domain (other parts from reference TRBV5-1 and TRBJ2-2): KAGVTQTPRYLIKTRGQQVTLSCSPISGHRSVSWYQQTPGQGLQFLFEYFSETQRNKGNFPGRFSGRQFSNSRSEMNVSTLELGDSALYLCASSLGMAGWTGELFFGEGSRLTVL.

The V and J genes are TRBV5-1 and TRBJ1-2; D gene ambiguous. Germline-derived CDR1 and CDR2 are SGHRS and YFSETQ. V dropped 0 bases and J dropped 1 base, with 16 bases sitting between them. This CDR3 contains 17 residues. CDR3: CASSLESWRKFNYGYTF. CDR3 DNA sequence: TGCGCCAGCAGCTTGGAGTCGTGGCGGAAGTTTAACTATGGCTACACCTTC. The full variable domain, completed using reference TRBV5-1 and TRBJ1-2, is KAGVTQTPRYLIKTRGQQVTLSCSPISGHRSVSWYQQTPGQGLQFLFEYFSETQRNKGNFPGRFSGRQFSNSRSEMNVSTLELGDSALYLCASSLESWRKFNYGYTFGSGTRLTVV.

The chain couples TRBV23-1 to TRBJ1-4; D might be TRBD1 (5 bases). TRBV23-1 is recorded as an ORF, its role being uncertain. This CDR3 contains 12 residues. Trimming took off 6 bases at V and 8 bases at J, with 10 bases between the two ends. CDR3 sequence: CASRGPREKLFF. CDR3 in DNA: TGCGCCAGCAGGGGGCCTCGCGAAAAACTGTTTTTT.

The rearrangement links TRBV5-4 to TRBJ2-1, with a tentative D call TRBD2 (6 bases). The germline V and J ends were trimmed by 1 base and 6 bases, with 11 bases remaining between them. The CDR3 loop spans 14 amino acids. Germline V gives CDR1 SGHNT, CDR2 YYREEE (reference sequence). The CDR3: CASSLLGGVNEQFF. DNA of the CDR3: TGTGCCAGCAGCTTGTTGGGCGGGGTCAATGAGCAGTTCTTC.

The chain combines TRBV2 with TRBJ1-1, with unresolved D. CDR1 and CDR2 from the germline V gene are SNHLY and FYNNEI. Trimming removed 8 bases from V and 8 bases from J, with 12 bases in between. CDR3 length: 11 residues. The CDR3 sequence is CASGTHVEAFF. The CDR3 nucleotides are TGTGCCAGCGGCACACACGTCGAAGCTTTCTTT.

This clone showed up just a few times. This rearrangement joins TRBV3-1 (or the pseudogene TRBV3-2) to TRBJ2-7; 7 bases are shared with TRBD2. Germline loops: CDR1 LGHDT, CDR2 YNNKEL (reference sequence). The CDR3 loop spans 15 amino acids. Unmatched junction bases numbered 12, after V lost 4 bases and J lost 6 bases. CDR3 amino acids: CASSLIRGGPTEQYF. CDR3 DNA sequence: TGTGCCAGCAGCCTCATACGCGGGGGTCCGACCGAGCAGTACTTC.

Only one count was recorded for this clone. This sequence joins TRBV3-1 (or the pseudogene TRBV3-2) and TRBJ1-5; TRBD1 might be the D (5 bases). Germline-derived CDR1 and CDR2 are LGHDT and YNNKEL (reference sequence). Trimming took 3 bases from V and 3 from J, leaving 9 bases between them. This CDR3 has 14 residues. CDR3 in amino acids: CASSHRALNQPQHF. The CDR3 DNA follows: TGTGCCAGCAGCCACAGGGCCCTCAATCAGCCCCAGCATTTT.

J is TRBJ1-5 and V is TRBV5-4; D possibly corresponds to TRBD1 (5 bases). The germline CDR1 and CDR2 sequences are SGHNT and YYREEE (reference sequence). The length of the CDR3 is 12 residues. V lost 4 bases and J 5 bases, leaving 7 bases between the germline ends. The CDR3 nucleotides are TGTGCCAGCAGCGTCAGGGATCAGCCCCAGCATTTT. The encoded protein is CASSVRDQPQHF.

The CDR3 loop is CASSPSAPGNTIYF. As DNA, the CDR3 is TGTGCCAGCAGCCCCTCCGCGCCTGGAAACACCATATATTTT. The V gene is TRBV7-9, the J gene TRBJ1-3; D is unclear. Trimming cost V 5 bases and J 2 bases, with 10 bases left between them. This CDR3 is built from 14 residues. CDR1 SEHNR and CDR2 FQNEAQ come from the germline V gene (reference sequence).